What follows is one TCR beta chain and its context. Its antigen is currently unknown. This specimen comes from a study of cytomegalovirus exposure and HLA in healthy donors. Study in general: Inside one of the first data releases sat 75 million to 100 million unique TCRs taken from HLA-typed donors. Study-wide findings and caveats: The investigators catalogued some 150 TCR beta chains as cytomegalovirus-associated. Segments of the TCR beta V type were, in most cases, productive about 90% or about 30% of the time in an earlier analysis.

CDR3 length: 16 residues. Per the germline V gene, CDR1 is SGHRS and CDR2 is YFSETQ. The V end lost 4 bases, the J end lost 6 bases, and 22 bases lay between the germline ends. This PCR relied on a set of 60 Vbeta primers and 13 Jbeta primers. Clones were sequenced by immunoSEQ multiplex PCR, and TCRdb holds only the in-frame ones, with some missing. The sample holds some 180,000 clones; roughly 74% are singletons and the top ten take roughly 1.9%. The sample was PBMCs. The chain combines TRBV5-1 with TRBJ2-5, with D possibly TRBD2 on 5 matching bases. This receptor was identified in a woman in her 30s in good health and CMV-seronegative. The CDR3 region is CASSPAGGLGSQTQYF. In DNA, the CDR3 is TGCGCCAGCAGCCCCGCCGGCGGGTTGGGTAGCCAGACCCAGTACTTC. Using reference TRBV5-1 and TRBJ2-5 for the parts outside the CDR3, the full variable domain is KAGVTQTPRYLIKTRGQQVTLSCSPISGHRSVSWYQQTPGQGLQFLFEYFSETQRNKGNFPGRFSGRQFSNSRSEMNVSTLELGDSALYLCASSPAGGLGSQTQYFGPGTRLLVL.